This T cell receptor beta chain comes out of a study of graft-versus-host responses after intestinal transplantation. Looking at the study overall: Every recipient underwent anti-thymocyte globulin induction, then tacrolimus and steroids for three to four years.

Sequencing was performed with immunoSEQ multiplex PCR; in TCRdb, only in-frame clones are kept and a portion is missing. The sample records 70,000 to 95,000 clones, over 85% being singletons. Comment on this clone: Its antigen is currently unknown.

The CDR3 sequence is 13 residues long. V was shortened by 4 bases and J by 4 bases, with 11 bases between the two germline ends. From germline, CDR1 is SGHAT and CDR2 FQNNGV. V gene TRBV11-2 combines with J gene TRBJ2-7; possible D gene TRBD1, 6 bases. This receptor was taken from a human donor who was the organ donor for an intestinal transplant. The material was unstimulated CD8+ T cells sorted from spleen or lymph node cells, obtained before transplant. The CDR3 protein is CASSSHRAYEQYF. CDR3 coding DNA: TGTGCCAGCAGCTCGCACAGGGCTTACGAGCAGTACTTC.